Below are 11 T cell receptor beta chains sequenced from a single sample in a study of shared clonotypes between healthy human individuals. Profiling relied on immunoSEQ multiplex PCR, and the TCRdb table lists in-frame clones only, not all of them. The sample comprises about 800,000 clones, 90% to 98% of which are singletons, and approximately 0.2% rests with the top ten. Naive CD8 cells lacked CD45RO and underwent positive selection for CCR7, leaving out terminally differentiated effector memory CD45RA+ cells. What was sequenced was naive CD8+ T cells sorted from blood. These receptors were taken from a man aged 25 to 40 in good health.

Only one count was recorded for this clone. The chain combines TRBV28 with TRBJ2-7; 10 nucleotides align to TRBD2. Germline V gives CDR1 MDHEN, CDR2 SYDVKM. The CDR3 totals 15 residues. V lost 6 bases to trimming and J lost 1 base; unmatched junction nucleotides: 6. The CDR3 bases are TGTGCCAGCAGCTGGATAGCGGGGGGTTCCTACGAGCAGTACTTC. It codes for CASSWIAGGSYEQYF.

About this clone: Other nucleotide sequences from this sample produce the same CDR3. The chain combines TRBV6-5 with TRBJ2-2; possibly TRBD1 or TRBD2 for D (6 bases each). Trimming took 0 bases from V and 5 from J, leaving 10 bases between them. The CDR3 has 15 amino acids. CDR1 is MNHEY and CDR2 is SVGAGI in the germline V gene. The CDR3 is CASSYSTGGTGELFF. In DNA form, the CDR3 reads TGTGCCAGCAGTTACTCGACAGGAGGGACCGGGGAGCTGTTTTTT.

J is TRBJ2-1 and V is TRBV5-8; no definite D call. The CDR3 spans 15 residues. Germline CDR1 is SGHTS and CDR2 is YDEGEE. V was trimmed by 5 bases and J by 0 bases, leaving 12 bases between them. The CDR3 DNA reads TGTGCCAGCAGATGGGTCGGTGCCTCCTACAATGAGCAGTTCTTC. As protein: CASRWVGASYNEQFF. Full variable domain (missing parts from reference TRBV5-8 and TRBJ2-1): EAGVTQSPTHLIKTRGQQATLRCSPISGHTSVYWYQQALGLGLQFLLWYDEGEERNRGNFPPRFSGRQFPNYSSELNVNALELEDSALYLCASRWVGASYNEQFFGPGTRLTVL.

The chain uses TRBV11-1 and TRBJ2-1; TRBD2 matches at 7 bases. The V and J ends lost 10 bases and 7 bases, in that order; junction bases with no gene match: 13. This CDR3 has 14 amino acids. Per the germline V gene, CDR1 is SGHAT and CDR2 is FQDESV (reference sequence). CDR3 residues: CATEAGLAENEQFF. The CDR3 bases are TGTGCCACCGAGGCTGGGCTAGCGGAGAATGAGCAGTTCTTC.

The chain joins TRBV7-9 to TRBJ2-7, with 8 bases identical to TRBD1. The CDR3 covers 13 residues. Germline CDR1 and CDR2: SEHNR and FQNEAQ (reference sequence). V gave up 6 bases and J gave up 3 bases; unmatched junction bases: 4. The CDR3 protein is CASSADRVYEQYF. Here the CDR3 DNA reads TGTGCCAGCAGTGCGGACAGGGTCTACGAGCAGTACTTC.

This chain links TRBV29-1 with TRBJ2-7, with TRBD1 matching over 7 bases. In germline, CDR1 is SQVTM, CDR2 ANQGSEA. The V and J ends lost 1 base and 2 bases, in that order; junction bases with no gene match: 8. This CDR3 contains 15 residues. The CDR3 nucleotides read TGCAGCGTTGAAGGCCGGGCAGGGGGAACCTACGAGCAGTACTTC. Translation: CSVEGRAGGTYEQYF.

The genes are TRBV29-1 and TRBJ1-1, with D uncertain. The CDR3 contains 14 residues. V was trimmed by 3 bases and J by 1 base, leaving 12 bases between them. The germline V gene has CDR1 SQVTM and CDR2 ANQGSEA. CDR3 amino acids: CSVDFGVWNTEAFF. The CDR3 DNA sequence: TGCAGCGTTGATTTTGGGGTTTGGAACACTGAAGCTTTCTTT.

This clone appeared a single time. The V call is TRBV7-9, the J call TRBJ1-2; TRBD1 aligns across 8 bases. Per germline, CDR1 SEHNR and CDR2 FQNEAQ (reference sequence). The junction had 11 bases not matched to a gene; V was cut back by 5 bases and J by 3 bases. This CDR3 spans 16 amino acids. The CDR3 sequence is CASSPYQGAADYGYTF. CDR3 bases: TGTGCCAGCAGCCCGTATCAGGGGGCGGCCGACTATGGCTACACCTTC.

The chain links TRBV7-8 to TRBJ2-2, with D unresolved. The CDR3 loop spans 14 amino acids. From germline, CDR1 is SGHVS and CDR2 FQNEAQ. Trimming took off 6 bases at V and 7 bases at J, with 15 bases between the two ends. The CDR3 sequence: CASSPGSTDGELFF. The CDR3 nucleotides are TGTGCCAGCAGTCCGGGCTCCACGGACGGGGAGCTGTTTTTT. The full variable domain, with the rest looked up from reference TRBV7-8 and TRBJ2-2, is GAGVSQSPRYKVAKRGQDVALRCDPISGHVSLFWYQQALGQGPEFLTYFQNEAQLDKSGLPSDRFFAERPEGSVSTLKIQRTQQEDSAVYLCASSPGSTDGELFFGEGSRLTVL.

As for this clone: The sample has other DNA sequences that encode this CDR3 too. The rearrangement uses TRBV4-1 and TRBJ2-1, with D possibly being TRBD1 (6 bases). V lost 1 base to trimming and J lost 9 bases, with 7 bases between them. CDR3 length: 12 amino acids. The germline gives CDR1 MGHRA, CDR2 YSYEKL. CDR3 protein: CASSQAGVEQFF. For the CDR3, the DNA is TGCGCCAGCAGCCAAGCAGGGGTTGAGCAGTTCTTC.

This sequence joins TRBV2 and TRBJ1-2, with D perhaps matching TRBD1 (6 bases). This CDR3 has 14 amino acids. The germline V and J ends were trimmed by 2 bases and 3 bases, with 10 bases remaining between them. Per the germline V gene, CDR1 is SNHLY and CDR2 is FYNNEI. The CDR3 region is CASSEIGGDYGYTF. The CDR3 DNA reads as TGTGCCAGCAGTGAAATAGGGGGGGACTATGGCTACACCTTC.